What follows are 28 T cell receptor beta chains derived from one specimen sequenced in a study of CD8 T cells in Susac syndrome. An input of 0.5 to 1 ug of RNA was subjected to reverse transcription using random hexamers. One entry per CDR3 protein results from TCRdb running MiXCR on the immunoSEQ multiplex PCR reads. The sample includes about 300,000 distinct CDR3 sequences, 89% of them seen just once. What was sequenced was CD8+ T cells from PBMCs. Receptor source: a human donor with multiple sclerosis.

The chain has TRBV6-4 and TRBJ2-3; no clear D gene. Trimming left V 2 bases short and J 1 base short, with 7 bases between. Germline V lookup: CDR1 MRHNA, CDR2 SNTAGT. CDR3 size: 14 residues. The CDR3 DNA is TGTGCCAGCAGTGACGGGGTGGGCACAGATACGCAGTATTTT. Amino acids: CASSDGVGTDTQYF.

This clonotype was counted once. The chain couples TRBV4-3 to TRBJ2-2, with TRBD1 identical over 8 bases. The CDR3 is made up of 15 amino acids. Germline V gene sequence: CDR1 LGHNA, CDR2 YSLEER. Trimming at V came to 5 bases and at J to 7 bases, leaving 9 bases not matched to a gene. This CDR3 is CASSYGTGQVGELFF. Written as DNA, the CDR3 is TGCGCCAGCAGCTACGGGACAGGCCAGGTCGGGGAGCTGTTTTTT.

This sequence joins TRBV2 and TRBJ2-5; D uncertain. CDR1 is SNHLY, CDR2 FYNNEI, per germline. The germline V and J ends were trimmed by 9 bases and 5 bases, with 16 bases remaining between them. The CDR3 length is 13 residues. CDR3 sequence reads: CARKTPREETQYF. For the CDR3, the DNA is TGTGCCAGAAAAACCCCCCGAGAGGAGACCCAGTACTTC.

Worth noting for this clonotype: Mismatch with germline at one junction end may stem from a read error. V is TRBV28 and J is TRBJ2-2, with D perhaps given as TRBD1 or TRBD2 (5 bases each). The CDR3 is 14 residues long. Germline lookup yields CDR1 MDHEN and CDR2 SYDVKM. In DNA, the CDR3 is TGTGCCAGCAGACCACAGGAGAACACCGGGGAGCTGCTTTTT. Protein sequence: CASRPQENTGELLF.

V gene TRBV20-1 combines with J gene TRBJ1-4; D unresolved. V was cut by 4 bases and J by 10 bases, with 13 bases left in between. Germline V gives CDR1 DFQATT, CDR2 SNEGSKA (reference sequence). The CDR3 loop spans 12 amino acids. CDR3 bases: TGCAGTGCTACTGGGAGAATTGGAAAACTGTTTTTT. It specifies CSATGRIGKLFF.

This chain uses TRBV5-1 with TRBJ2-1; D call uncertain. Trimming took 0 bases from V and 0 from J, leaving 10 bases between them. The CDR3 covers 16 residues. Germline lookup yields CDR1 SGHRS and CDR2 YFSETQ. Written as DNA, the CDR3 is TGCGCCAGCAGCTTGGAGTGGTCCAGCTCCTACAATGAGCAGTTCTTC. Translation: CASSLEWSSSYNEQFF.

CDR3: CASSQMNEQFF. The CDR3 bases are TGCGCCAGCAGCCAAATGAATGAGCAGTTCTTC. V usage is TRBV4-3 and J usage is TRBJ2-1; D is undetermined. Germline V gives CDR1 LGHNA, CDR2 YSLEER. V lost 2 bases and J lost 7, with 3 bases in between. This CDR3 spans 11 amino acids.

This clonotype has just one count. The CDR3 nucleotides read TGCAGTGCTAGAGCTTTGACAGTGCCTGAAGCTTTCTTT. Its protein is CSARALTVPEAFF. The chain recombines TRBV20-1 with TRBJ1-1, with D perhaps matching TRBD1 (5 bases). Germline CDR1 and CDR2: DFQATT and SNEGSKA (reference sequence). The CDR3 is made up of 13 amino acids. With 1 base removed from V and 6 bases from J, the gap between germline ends came to 12 bases.

This clonotype was observed a handful of times. This chain connects TRBV19 to TRBJ2-1; D gene unclear. V was cut by 5 bases and J by 9 bases, with 8 bases left in between. Germline values: CDR1 LNHDA, CDR2 SQIVND (reference sequence). This CDR3 is built from 11 residues. The CDR3 reads CASSPGPEQFF. The CDR3 DNA reads TGTGCCAGTAGTCCCGGCCCTGAGCAGTTCTTC.

The chain has TRBV30 and TRBJ2-2; no clear D. Trimming pared 1 base from V and 5 bases from J, leaving 2 bases between. Germline loops: CDR1 GTSNPN, CDR2 SVGIG (reference sequence). This CDR3 region has 11 residues. CDR3 in DNA: TGTGCCTGGAGTGATACCGGGGAGCTGTTTTTT. The encoded protein is CAWSDTGELFF.

V and J are TRBV9 and TRBJ2-3; D tentatively fits TRBD1 or TRBD2 (5 bases each). Germline V lookup: CDR1 SGDLS, CDR2 YYNGEE. V lost 4 bases, J lost 3 bases, and 12 bases lay in between. CDR3 length: 14 residues. CDR3 bases: TGTGCCAGCAGCCAGACGTGGGGGACAGATACGCAGTATTTT. Its translation: CASSQTWGTDTQYF.

This chain connects TRBV7-9 to TRBJ2-1; 7 nucleotides match TRBD2. In germline, CDR1 is SEHNR, CDR2 FQNEAQ (reference sequence). The CDR3 loop spans 13 amino acids. Unmatched junction bases numbered 6, after V lost 5 bases and J lost 8 bases. The CDR3 DNA sequence: TGTGCCAGCAGCAGAGGGACTATAGATGAGCAGTTCTTC. This translates into CASSRGTIDEQFF.

The genes are TRBV27 and TRBJ1-2; TRBD1 agrees at 8 bases. V lost 6 bases, J lost 6 bases, and 6 bases stayed unmatched. The CDR3 length is 13 residues. The germline V gene has CDR1 MNHEY and CDR2 SMNVEV (reference sequence). CDR3 protein: CASSRTGLNGYTF. CDR3 coding DNA: TGTGCCAGCAGCCGGACAGGGCTTAATGGCTACACCTTC.

The CDR3 sequence is CSVVGQGLDGYTF. The CDR3, as DNA: TGCAGCGTTGTTGGACAGGGGTTAGATGGCTACACCTTC. The J gene is TRBJ1-2, the V gene TRBV29-1, with 9 positions matching TRBD1. Trimming took 4 bases from V and 6 from J; bases not matched to a gene: 6. The V gene's germline CDR1 is SQVTM and CDR2 ANQGSEA. There are 13 residues in the CDR3.

V and J are TRBV19 and TRBJ1-4; TRBD1 matches 7 bases. The CDR3 has 14 residues. The V and J ends lost 3 bases and 6 bases, in that order; junction bases with no gene match: 4. The germline CDR1 and CDR2 sequences are LNHDA and SQIVND (reference sequence). CDR3: CASSIRGGDEKLFF. DNA for the CDR3: TGTGCCAGTAGTATTCGAGGGGGCGATGAAAAACTGTTTTTT.

CDR3 loop: CASSPGTASNYGYTF. The CDR3 nucleotides read TGTGCCAGCAGCCCCGGGACAGCTTCTAACTATGGCTACACCTTC. The V and J genes are TRBV7-8 and TRBJ1-2, with 7 bases that match TRBD1. CDR3 length: 15 residues. The junction had 6 bases not matched to a gene; V was cut back by 5 bases and J by 0 bases. Germline V gene data show CDR1 as SGHVS and CDR2 as FQNEAQ.

The chain carries TRBV12-3 or TRBV12-4 and TRBJ1-1; no reliable D call. This CDR3 is 10 amino acids long. V was shortened by 2 bases and J by 5 bases, with 0 bases between the two germline ends. CDR3 region: CASSLTEAFF. CDR3 DNA: TGTGCCAGCAGTTTAACTGAAGCTTTCTTT.

V gene TRBV20-1 combines with J gene TRBJ2-3, with TRBD2 matching over 9 bases. The CDR3 is made up of 13 amino acids. Germline loops: CDR1 DFQATT, CDR2 SNEGSKA (reference sequence). The V segment lost 7 bases and the J segment 8 bases; nucleotides outside the gene matches: 10. The CDR3 DNA reads as TGCAGTGGAGAAGCGGGAGGATCCCGTACGCAGTATTTT. Amino acids: CSGEAGGSRTQYF.

The chain combines TRBV12-5 with TRBJ2-1; D is perhaps TRBD1 (6 bases). The ends were cut back, 2 bases at V and 7 bases at J, with 6 bases in the middle. There are 12 residues in the CDR3. Germline assignment: CDR1 LGHNT and CDR2 FRNRAP. The CDR3 loop reads CASGLRGNEQFF. The CDR3 nucleotides read TGTGCTAGTGGTTTGAGGGGGAATGAGCAGTTCTTC.

The rearrangement joins TRBV2 to TRBJ1-1; D gene ambiguous. The CDR3 contains 14 residues. Germline V lookup: CDR1 SNHLY, CDR2 FYNNEI. Deletions cut 7 bases from V and 3 bases from J, with 15 bases between. The CDR3 is CASKGTTSYTEAFF. CDR3 nucleotides: TGTGCCAGCAAGGGAACTACTTCCTACACTGAAGCTTTCTTT.

This sequence joins TRBV4-3 and TRBJ2-1, with TRBD1 identical over 8 bases. CDR1 LGHNA and CDR2 YSLEER come from the germline V gene. After removal of 4 bases from V and 0 bases from J, the junction contained 8 bases not matched to a gene. CDR3 length: 17 amino acids. The CDR3: CASSPEGQASSYNEQFF. CDR3 nucleotides: TGCGCCAGCAGCCCTGAGGGACAGGCTAGCTCCTACAATGAGCAGTTCTTC.

The genes are TRBV30 and TRBJ2-7; D possibly uses TRBD1 or TRBD2 (5 bases each). CDR1 GTSNPN and CDR2 SVGIG come from the germline V gene (reference sequence). The CDR3 covers 18 residues. Trimming pared 1 base from V and 3 bases from J, leaving 25 bases between. The CDR3 DNA sequence: TGTGCCTGGAGTGCAATCCGGGACCCCTATTCACCCCTCTACGAGCAGTACTTC. Translated, it gives CAWSAIRDPYSPLYEQYF.

This clonotype appeared once. V is TRBV20-1 and J is TRBJ2-5, with D unresolved. Deletions cut 3 bases from V and 0 bases from J, with 5 bases between. The CDR3 runs to 12 residues. Germline loops: CDR1 DFQATT, CDR2 SNEGSKA (reference sequence). The CDR3 nucleotides read TGCAGTGCTAGTGGTGACCAAGAGACCCAGTACTTC. This encodes CSASGDQETQYF.

This chain joins TRBV30 and TRBJ1-5, with 9 bases matching TRBD1. CDR1 GTSNPN and CDR2 SVGIG come from the germline V gene (reference sequence). The CDR3 is 15 amino acids. The trim removed 2 bases at V and 3 bases at J, leaving 5 bases unmatched. CDR3 loop: CAWSSGTGPNQPQHF. Here the CDR3 DNA reads TGTGCCTGGAGTTCCGGGACAGGGCCCAATCAGCCCCAGCATTTT.

V usage is TRBV5-1 and J usage is TRBJ1-2; TRBD1 matches 7 bases. This CDR3 comprises 16 residues. Germline trimming cut 2 bases from V and 0 bases from J; bases unmatched to any gene: 7. Germline V gives CDR1 SGHRS, CDR2 YFSETQ. CDR3 loop: CASSFNPDRTNYGYTF. The CDR3 coding sequence is TGCGCCAGCAGCTTCAACCCGGACAGGACTAACTATGGCTACACCTTC.

The chain employs TRBV4-2 and TRBJ2-7; 10 bases match TRBD2. Germline CDR1 is LGHNA and CDR2 is YNFKEQ. The CDR3 length is 17 residues. After removal of 0 bases from V and 0 bases from J, the junction contained 5 bases not matched to a gene. The CDR3 loop is CASSQDTAGGSSYEQYF. The CDR3 nucleotides are TGTGCCAGCAGCCAAGATACAGCGGGGGGGAGCTCCTACGAGCAGTACTTC.

The chain is built from TRBV19 and TRBJ2-7, with D tentatively TRBD1 (6 bases). The V end lost 8 bases, the J end lost 7 bases, and 18 bases lay between the germline ends. Per germline, CDR1 LNHDA and CDR2 SQIVND (reference sequence). The CDR3 loop spans 13 amino acids. For the CDR3, the DNA is TGTGCCAGTGCCCTCTCACAGGGCGGGGAGCAGTACTTC. Translated: CASALSQGGEQYF.

This sequence joins TRBV12-3 or TRBV12-4 and TRBJ2-1; 9 nucleotides agree with TRBD2. The length of the CDR3 is 14 residues. V lost 4 bases to trimming and J lost 8 bases; unmatched junction nucleotides: 6. The CDR3 coding sequence is TGTGCCAGCAGTTCCCTCTGGACTAGCGATGAGCAGTTCTTC. The encoded protein is CASSSLWTSDEQFF.